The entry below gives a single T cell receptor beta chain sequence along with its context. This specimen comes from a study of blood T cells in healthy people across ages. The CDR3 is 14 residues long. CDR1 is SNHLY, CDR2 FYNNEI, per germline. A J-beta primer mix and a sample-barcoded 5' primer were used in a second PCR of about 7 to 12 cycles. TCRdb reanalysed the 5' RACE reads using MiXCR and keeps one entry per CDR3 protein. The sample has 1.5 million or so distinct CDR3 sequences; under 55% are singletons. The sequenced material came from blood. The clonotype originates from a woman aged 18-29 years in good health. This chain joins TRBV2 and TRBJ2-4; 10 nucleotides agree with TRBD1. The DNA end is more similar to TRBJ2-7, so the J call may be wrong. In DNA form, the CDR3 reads TGTGCCAGCAACCGGGACAGGGGTTTTGACGAGCAGTACTTC. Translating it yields CASNRDRGFDEQYF.